This entry lists 14 T cell receptor beta chains sequenced from one sample in a study of T cell responses to AZD1222 COVID-19 vaccine. Repertoires were generated with immunoSEQ multiplex PCR, while TCRdb's copy carries only in-frame clones and drops some. The sample carries roughly 110,000 clones, 70% to 90% recorded once. The sequencing here drew on peripheral blood, taken 28 days after the second AZD1222 dose. All receptors derive from an adult who received the AZD1222 COVID-19 vaccine.

The rearrangement links TRBV30 to TRBJ2-1, with D unclear. V was clipped by 3 bases and J by 0 bases, with 12 bases between them. The CDR3 has 15 amino acids. Germline V gives CDR1 GTSNPN, CDR2 SVGIG (reference sequence). Written as DNA, the CDR3 is TGTGCCTGGAGGTGGGCGGTGAGCTCCTACAATGAGCAGTTCTTC. It yields the protein CAWRWAVSSYNEQFF.

The CDR3: CASTQSGTGGSGYTF. CDR3 DNA sequence: TGTGCCAGCACCCAAAGCGGGACAGGGGGCTCTGGCTACACCTTC. This chain uses TRBV6-5 with TRBJ1-2; TRBD1 matches 12 bases. The CDR3 has 15 residues. V shed 7 bases, J shed 7 bases, and the junction held 10 bases outside the gene matches. The V gene's germline CDR1 is MNHEY and CDR2 SVGAGI.

The chain carries TRBV5-1 and TRBJ2-7; a weak D match, TRBD1 (6 bases). The CDR3 totals 14 residues. Germline-derived CDR1 and CDR2 are SGHRS and YFSETQ. The V gene lost 4 bases and the J gene lost 0 bases, with 11 bases spanning the gap. CDR3 protein: CASSPGQYSYEQYF. As DNA, the CDR3 is TGCGCCAGCAGCCCAGGACAGTACTCCTACGAGCAGTACTTC.

The chain recombines TRBV6-2 or TRBV6-3 with TRBJ2-5; D possibly uses TRBD1 or TRBD2 (5 bases each). The CDR3 runs 14 residues. V was clipped by 5 bases and J by 5 bases, with 15 bases between them. CDR1 is MNHEY, CDR2 SVGEGT, per germline. CDR3: CASSTHGTAETQYF. CDR3 DNA sequence: TGTGCCAGCAGTACCCACGGGACCGCGGAGACCCAGTACTTC.

The rearrangement joins TRBV19 to TRBJ2-3, with TRBD2 matching over 12 bases. This CDR3 is 16 amino acids long. The V gene's germline CDR1 is LNHDA and CDR2 SQIVND (reference sequence). Trimming cost V 6 bases and J 1 base; bases outside gene matches: 5. CDR3 nucleotides: TGTGCCAGTAGACCACGGACTAGCGGGGGCACAGATACGCAGTATTTT. Its protein is CASRPRTSGGTDTQYF.

The CDR3 region has the DNA TGTGCCAGCAGTTACAGCTGGGACTCTGGAAACACCATATATTTT. Translation gives CASSYSWDSGNTIYF. The chain is built from TRBV6-5 and TRBJ1-3; D unclear. Trimming removed 2 bases at V and 0 bases at J, with 8 bases between. This CDR3 has 15 residues. Germline CDR1 is MNHEY and CDR2 is SVGAGI.

V and J are TRBV2 and TRBJ1-1; D remains ambiguous. The V end was cut by 1 base, the J end by 4 bases, with 7 bases between. This CDR3 region has 13 residues. Germline assignment: CDR1 SNHLY and CDR2 FYNNEI. The CDR3 DNA is TGTGCCAGCAGTGAAGGCCGGCTCACTGAAGCTTTCTTT. Its translation: CASSEGRLTEAFF.

This clone was detected only once. The V call is TRBV3-1 (or the pseudogene TRBV3-2), the J call TRBJ1-2; TRBD1 matches 12 bases. Germline CDR1 LGHDT, CDR2 YNNKEL (reference sequence). This CDR3 region has 15 residues. Unmatched junction bases numbered 2, after V lost 0 bases and J lost 6 bases. For the CDR3, the DNA is TGTGCCAGCAGCCAAGATGGGACAGGGGGCCATGGCTACACCTTC. Its translation is CASSQDGTGGHGYTF.

This clone appeared a few times. The chain employs TRBV6-5 and TRBJ1-5; 8 bases align to TRBD1. This CDR3 has 15 residues. After removal of 6 bases from V and 4 bases from J, the junction contained 8 bases not matched to a gene. Germline-derived CDR1 and CDR2 are MNHEY and SVGAGI. This chain's CDR3 is CASSQTGVRNQPQHF. The CDR3, as DNA: TGTGCCAGCAGCCAGACAGGGGTGCGGAATCAGCCCCAGCATTTT.

The V call is TRBV27, the J call TRBJ1-1, with TRBD1 matching over 10 bases. CDR3 length: 15 residues. Looked up from germline, CDR1 is MNHEY and CDR2 is SMNVEV (reference sequence). Losses at the gene ends were 4 bases for V and 6 bases for J; bases not matched to a gene: 8. DNA for the CDR3: TGTGCCAGCAGTTCCAGGGACAGGGGATTCGCTGAAGCTTTCTTT. The encoded protein is CASSSRDRGFAEAFF.

This chain connects TRBV7-6 to TRBJ2-3; no clear D gene. CDR1 is SGHVS, CDR2 FNYEAQ, per germline. The CDR3 totals 15 residues. Trimming shortened V by 1 base and J by 7 bases, and 15 bases separated the two germline ends. CDR3 DNA sequence: TGTGCCAGCAGCTTAGTTCCCCAGGCCCAGAATACGCAGTATTTT. Translation: CASSLVPQAQNTQYF.

The J gene is TRBJ1-2, the V gene TRBV7-2, with D perhaps TRBD1 (5 bases). The CDR3 loop spans 17 amino acids. CDR1 and CDR2 from the germline V gene are SGHTA and FQGNSA. V was pared by 5 bases and J by 1 base, with 20 bases between. CDR3 nucleotides: TGTGCCAGCAGCACAAGTTTGGACTGGAGGGGTAACTATGGCTACACCTTC. Encoded protein: CASSTSLDWRGNYGYTF.

This chain joins TRBV12-3 or TRBV12-4 and TRBJ1-4, with D maybe TRBD1 (6 bases). The CDR3 contains 13 residues. V was trimmed by 6 bases and J by 9 bases, leaving 14 bases between them. For the CDR3, the DNA is TGTGCCAGCAGATCAGGGGACTCTCAAAAACTGTTTTTT. Its protein is CASRSGDSQKLFF.

The chain uses TRBV9 and TRBJ2-1, with 7 bases fitting TRBD1. Trimming removed 0 bases from V and 3 bases from J; junction bases left unmatched: 3. The CDR3 consists of 15 residues. The germline V gene encodes CDR1 SGDLS and CDR2 YYNGEE. The CDR3 sequence: CASSVDRGHYNEQFF. Here the CDR3 DNA reads TGTGCCAGCAGCGTAGACAGGGGCCACTACAATGAGCAGTTCTTC.